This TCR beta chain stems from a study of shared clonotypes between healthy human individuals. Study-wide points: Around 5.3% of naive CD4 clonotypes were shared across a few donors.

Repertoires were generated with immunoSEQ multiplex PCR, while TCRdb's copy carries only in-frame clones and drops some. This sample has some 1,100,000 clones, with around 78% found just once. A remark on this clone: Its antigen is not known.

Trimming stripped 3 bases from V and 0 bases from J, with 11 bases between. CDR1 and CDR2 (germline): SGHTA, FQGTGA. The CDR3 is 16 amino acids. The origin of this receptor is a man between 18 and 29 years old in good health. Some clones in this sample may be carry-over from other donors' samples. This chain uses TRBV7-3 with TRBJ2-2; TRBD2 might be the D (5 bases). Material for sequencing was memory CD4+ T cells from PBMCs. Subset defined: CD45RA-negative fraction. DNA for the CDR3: TGTGCCAGCAGCTTCCTCGGACTCTCGAACACCGGGGAGCTGTTTTTT. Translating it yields CASSFLGLSNTGELFF.